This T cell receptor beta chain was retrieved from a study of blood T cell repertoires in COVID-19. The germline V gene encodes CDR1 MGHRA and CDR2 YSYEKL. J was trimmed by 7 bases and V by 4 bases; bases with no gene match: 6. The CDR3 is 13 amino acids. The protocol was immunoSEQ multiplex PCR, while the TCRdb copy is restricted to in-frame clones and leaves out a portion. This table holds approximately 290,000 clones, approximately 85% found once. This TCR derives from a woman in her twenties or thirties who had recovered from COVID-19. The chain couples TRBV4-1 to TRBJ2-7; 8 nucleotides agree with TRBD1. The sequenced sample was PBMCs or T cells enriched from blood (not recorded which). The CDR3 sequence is CASSPNRGREQYF. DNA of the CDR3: TGCGCCAGCAGCCCCAACAGGGGGAGGGAGCAGTACTTC.